The 29 T cell receptor beta chains below were found in one sample sequenced in a study of T cell responses to AZD1222 COVID-19 vaccine. The assay was immunoSEQ multiplex PCR, and TCRdb's table has in-frame clones only and misses some. The table shows approximately 150,000 clones, with just over 90% occurring only once. The specimen was peripheral blood, collected on day 0 of MenACWY control vaccination. These receptors were collected from an adult in good health.

The chain uses TRBV2 and TRBJ2-1; 11 bases are a match to TRBD2. The V segment lost 0 bases and the J segment 2 bases; nucleotides outside the gene matches: 0. The germline V gene has CDR1 SNHLY and CDR2 FYNNEI. The CDR3 extends over 16 amino acids. The CDR3 reads CASSEATSGAYNEQFF. CDR3 bases: TGTGCCAGCAGTGAAGCGACTAGCGGGGCCTACAATGAGCAGTTCTTC.

The CDR3 sequence: CASSYTGYTDTQYF. CDR3 bases: TGTGCCAGCAGTTACACGGGGTACACAGATACGCAGTATTTT. This chain uses TRBV6-5 with TRBJ2-3; possible D gene TRBD2, 5 bases. V was pared by 2 bases and J by 2 bases, with 8 bases between. Per the germline V gene, CDR1 is MNHEY and CDR2 is SVGAGI. The CDR3 runs to 14 residues.

The V call is TRBV2, the J call TRBJ2-7; D gene ambiguous. The CDR3 consists of 15 residues. Germline V gives CDR1 SNHLY, CDR2 FYNNEI. V lost 0 bases to trimming and J lost 0 bases, with 9 bases between them. The CDR3 reads CASSEAGRISYEQYF. CDR3 sequence (DNA): TGTGCCAGCAGTGAAGCGGGCCGGATCTCCTACGAGCAGTACTTC.

The genes are TRBV30 and TRBJ2-2; the D call may be TRBD1 or TRBD2 (5 bases each). The ends were cut back, 4 bases at V and 0 bases at J, with 6 bases in the middle. The germline gives CDR1 GTSNPN, CDR2 SVGIG (reference sequence). The CDR3 sequence is 13 residues long. CDR3 coding DNA: TGTGCCTGGATGGGGGCGAACACCGGGGAGCTGTTTTTT. It encodes CAWMGANTGELFF. Combining the CDR3 with reference TRBV30 and TRBJ2-2 gives the whole variable domain SQTIHQWPATLVQPVGSPLSLECTVEGTSNPNLYWYRQAAGRGLQLLFYSVGIGQISSEVPQNLSASRPQDRQFILSSKKLLLSDSGFYLCAWMGANTGELFFGEGSRLTVL.

The V and J genes are TRBV15 and TRBJ1-5; D may be TRBD1 (5 bases). V shed 1 base and J shed 3 bases, with 10 bases lying between them. Germline CDR1 reads LNHNV; CDR2 reads YYDKDF (reference sequence). There are 15 residues in the CDR3. The CDR3 sequence is CATSRGGRDNQPQHF. CDR3 bases: TGTGCCACCAGCAGAGGGGGCAGGGACAATCAGCCCCAGCATTTT.

The rearrangement uses TRBV6-6 and TRBJ1-2; possibly TRBD1 for D (6 bases). Trimming removed 7 bases at V and 8 bases at J, with 17 bases between. Looked up from germline, CDR1 is MNHNY and CDR2 is SVGAGI (reference sequence). The CDR3 length is 13 residues. The CDR3: CASNIGGAVGYTF. In DNA, the CDR3 is TGTGCCAGCAACATCGGGGGGGCTGTGGGCTACACCTTC.

This chain links TRBV12-2 with TRBJ2-7; TRBD2, as called in the table, went unchecked against the DNA. TRBV12-2 is assigned pseudogene status. The CDR3 loop spans 18 amino acids. Written as DNA, the CDR3 is TGTGCAAGTCGCTTAGCGAGGACTCCCCGAGCTGAGGGTTACGAGCAGTACTTC. It codes for CASRLARTPRAEGYEQYF.

The chain recombines TRBV9 with TRBJ1-3, with D possibly TRBD1 on 5 matching bases. CDR1 and CDR2 (germline): SGDLS, YYNGEE. V was trimmed by 0 bases and J by 0 bases, leaving 13 bases between them. The CDR3 runs 17 residues. DNA of the CDR3: TGTGCCAGCAGCGTAGTCCCGGCAGGGAGCTCTGGAAACACCATATATTTT. Translated: CASSVVPAGSSGNTIYF. The variable domain in full, with the rest retrieved from reference TRBV9 and TRBJ1-3, is DSGVTQTPKHLITATGQRVTLRCSPRSGDLSVYWYQQSLDQGLQFLIQYYNGEERAKGNILERFSAQQFPDLHSELNLSSLELGDSALYFCASSVVPAGSSGNTIYFGEGSWLTVV.

The CDR3 reads CASSKDRGSEAFF. CDR3 sequence (DNA): TGTGCCAGCAGCAAAGACAGGGGGAGTGAAGCTTTCTTT. This chain joins TRBV6-4 and TRBJ1-1; 9 bases match TRBD1. After removal of 6 bases from V and 7 bases from J, the junction contained 6 bases not matched to a gene. Germline loops: CDR1 MRHNA, CDR2 SNTAGT. The CDR3 is made up of 13 amino acids.

The chain has TRBV30 and TRBJ2-7, with a weak D call TRBD1 (5 bases). Germline values: CDR1 GTSNPN, CDR2 SVGIG (reference sequence). The CDR3 runs to 15 residues. V was clipped by 1 base and J by 1 base, with 14 bases between them. CDR3 bases: TGTGCCTGGAGTGGTGGGGCCAGGGCATCCTACGAGCAGTACTTC. It is translated as CAWSGGARASYEQYF.

The chain has TRBV7-2 and TRBJ2-3, with unresolved D. CDR3 length: 14 amino acids. Germline V gene lookup returns CDR1 SGHTA and CDR2 FQGNSA. V was pared by 2 bases and J by 3 bases, with 9 bases between. CDR3 bases: TGTGCCAGCAGCTTAAGAACGGCGACAGATACGCAGTATTTT. Protein sequence: CASSLRTATDTQYF.

The chain combines TRBV12-3 or TRBV12-4 with TRBJ1-6, with TRBD1 as a possible D gene (5 bases). The CDR3 totals 13 residues. The V and J ends lost 1 base and 9 bases respectively, with 7 bases between them. In DNA, the CDR3 is TGTGCCAGCAGTTTAGGGCAGGGTTCACCCCTCCACTTT. Residues: CASSLGQGSPLHF.

This chain connects TRBV5-1 to TRBJ1-1; maybe TRBD1 (6 bases). Germline V gene sequence: CDR1 SGHRS, CDR2 YFSETQ. This CDR3 is built from 15 residues. V was shortened by 3 bases and J by 1 base, with 13 bases between the two germline ends. CDR3 bases: TGCGCCAGCAGCTGGGGGCAGGGACCGAACACTGAAGCTTTCTTT. As protein: CASSWGQGPNTEAFF.

The count of this clone is one. The rearrangement joins TRBV4-1 to TRBJ2-3; 10 positions agree with TRBD2. The V gene's germline CDR1 is MGHRA and CDR2 YSYEKL. J lost 3 bases, V lost 2 bases, and 5 bases had no gene match. This CDR3 spans 16 amino acids. CDR3: CASSQRLAGETDTQYF. DNA for the CDR3: TGCGCCAGCAGCCAAAGGCTAGCGGGAGAGACAGATACGCAGTATTTT.

The chain couples TRBV12-3 or TRBV12-4 to TRBJ1-5; D is ambiguous. V shed 3 bases and J shed 7 bases, with 4 bases lying between them. The CDR3 loop spans 11 amino acids. The CDR3 reads CASSFRQPQHF. In nucleotides, the CDR3 is TGTGCCAGCAGTTTTCGGCAGCCCCAGCATTTT.

This clone came up once. The genes are TRBV7-2 and TRBJ1-5, with D unresolved. CDR1 is SGHTA and CDR2 is FQGNSA in the germline V gene. V lost 0 bases to trimming and J lost 1 base, with 7 bases between them. CDR3 length: 15 amino acids. The CDR3 DNA reads as TGTGCCAGCAGCTTAGCCCCGGCGAGCAATCAGCCCCAGCATTTT. This gives the protein CASSLAPASNQPQHF.

The CDR3 sequence is CASSLTDGNSPLHF. In nucleotides, the CDR3 is TGCGCCAGCAGCCTTACGGACGGGAATTCACCCCTCCACTTT. The chain links TRBV5-1 to TRBJ1-6; no reliable D call. Germline-derived CDR1 and CDR2 are SGHRS and YFSETQ. V lost 4 bases and J 7 bases, leaving 12 bases between the germline ends. The CDR3 loop spans 14 amino acids.

The chain is built from TRBV18 and TRBJ1-1; D not certain. The CDR3 sequence is 13 residues long. V was trimmed by 0 bases and J by 6 bases, leaving 8 bases between them. In germline, CDR1 is KGHSH, CDR2 LQKENI. The CDR3 DNA reads TGTGCCAGCTCACCACCGGCAAGCGCTGAAGCTTTCTTT. This sequence encodes CASSPPASAEAFF.

The chain carries TRBV11-2 and TRBJ2-2; D remains ambiguous. The germline gives CDR1 SGHAT, CDR2 FQNNGV. The CDR3 consists of 13 residues. V lost 11 bases and J lost 2, with 12 bases in between. CDR3 bases: TGTGCCGCGCGGCAGACCAACACCGGGGAGCTGTTTTTT. It is translated as CAARQTNTGELFF.

This chain connects TRBV12-5 to TRBJ1-2, with TRBD1 matching 9 bases. The V gene end was trimmed by 6 bases and the J gene end by 7 bases; junction bases not matched to a gene: 9. In germline, CDR1 is LGHNT, CDR2 FRNRAP. The length of the CDR3 is 14 residues. This chain's CDR3 is CASGNRDRAGGYTF. The CDR3 DNA reads TGTGCTAGTGGCAACCGGGACAGGGCAGGTGGCTACACCTTC.

This chain connects TRBV3-1 (or the pseudogene TRBV3-2) to TRBJ1-2; D is perhaps TRBD1 (6 bases). The ends were cut back, 2 bases at V and 4 bases at J, with 20 bases in the middle. The CDR3 totals 17 residues. Germline V lookup: CDR1 LGHDT, CDR2 YNNKEL (reference sequence). CDR3 region: CASSQQGNKGLSYGYTF. The CDR3 DNA sequence: TGTGCCAGCAGCCAACAGGGGAATAAGGGCCTTTCCTATGGCTACACCTTC.

The chain joins TRBV2 to TRBJ2-2; D is possibly TRBD1 or TRBD2 (6 bases each). The V gene lost 6 bases and the J gene lost 6 bases, with 11 bases spanning the gap. CDR1 and CDR2 from the germline V gene are SNHLY and FYNNEI. The CDR3 consists of 13 residues. The CDR3, as DNA: TGTGCCAGCAGCAACAGGGAGGCCGGGGAGCTGTTTTTT. Its protein is CASSNREAGELFF. Together with reference TRBV2 and TRBJ2-2, the CDR3 gives the full variable domain: EPEVTQTPSHQVTQMGQEVILRCVPISNHLYFYWYRQILGQKVEFLVSFYNNEISEKSEIFDDQFSVERPDGSNFTLKIRSTKLEDSAMYFCASSNREAGELFFGEGSRLTVL.

This sequence joins TRBV28 and TRBJ2-3; D is undetermined. Trimming removed 1 base at V and 0 bases at J, with 11 bases between. Germline V gene data show CDR1 as MDHEN and CDR2 as SYDVKM. The CDR3 extends over 16 amino acids. CDR3 region: CASSLSGFSSTDTQYF. In DNA, the CDR3 is TGTGCCAGCAGTTTATCGGGTTTTTCTAGCACAGATACGCAGTATTTT. The full variable domain, rest sourced from reference TRBV28 and TRBJ2-3, is DVKVTQSSRYLVKRTGEKVFLECVQDMDHENMFWYRQDPGLGLRLIYFSYDVKMKEKGDIPEGYSVSREKKERFSLILESASTNQTSMYLCASSLSGFSSTDTQYFGPGTRLTVL.

CDR3: CASGLGFPGGNQPQHF. The CDR3 bases are TGTGCTAGTGGTTTGGGTTTTCCCGGGGGCAATCAGCCCCAGCATTTT. The V and J genes are TRBV12-5 and TRBJ1-5; D not certain. Germline V gives CDR1 LGHNT, CDR2 FRNRAP. This CDR3 has 16 residues. Trimming pared 1 base from V and 2 bases from J, leaving 12 bases between.

V usage is TRBV7-2 and J usage is TRBJ1-4; D ambiguous. Trimming stripped 2 bases from V and 4 bases from J, with 14 bases between. Germline V CDR1 and CDR2: SGHTA, FQGNSA. The CDR3 runs 16 residues. CDR3 amino acids: CASSLNNPEFNEKLFF. The CDR3 DNA follows: TGTGCCAGCAGCTTAAATAACCCAGAATTTAATGAAAAACTGTTTTTT.

This clone appeared a few times. The chain combines TRBV2 with TRBJ1-5; TRBD1 might be the D (6 bases). V lost 2 bases, J lost 4 bases, and 6 bases lay in between. The germline gives CDR1 SNHLY, CDR2 FYNNEI. This CDR3 contains 13 residues. The CDR3 region is CASSEQGNQPQHF. Written as DNA, the CDR3 is TGTGCCAGCAGTGAACAGGGGAATCAGCCCCAGCATTTT.

V is TRBV28 and J is TRBJ1-4; no definite D call. Germline CDR1 is MDHEN and CDR2 is SYDVKM. V was shortened by 5 bases and J by 6 bases, with 16 bases between the two germline ends. CDR3 size: 15 residues. In DNA, the CDR3 is TGTGCCAGCAGTCCCACTGGATCCATAGATGAAAAACTGTTTTTT. This codes for CASSPTGSIDEKLFF.

The rearrangement links TRBV19 to TRBJ1-1; 7 bases match TRBD1. The CDR3 length is 12 residues. After removal of 3 bases from V and 6 bases from J, the junction contained 1 base not matched to a gene. In germline, CDR1 is LNHDA, CDR2 SQIVND (reference sequence). The CDR3: CASSMQGAEAFF. The CDR3 DNA sequence: TGTGCCAGTAGTATGCAGGGGGCTGAAGCTTTCTTT.

The chain couples TRBV7-9 to TRBJ2-1; 9 nucleotides line up with TRBD2. Germline V CDR1 and CDR2: SEHNR, FQNEAQ (reference sequence). V trimming: 5 bases; J trimming: 5 bases; junction bases outside the gene matches: 13. The CDR3 has 17 residues. The CDR3 region is CASSQDSGLAGNNEQFF. The CDR3 nucleotides read TGTGCCAGCAGCCAGGACTCGGGGCTAGCGGGGAACAATGAGCAGTTCTTC.